A selection of T cell receptor beta chains follows, all from one sample in a study of blood T cell repertoires in COVID-19. Here immunoSEQ multiplex PCR was the method, and the copy in TCRdb shows in-frame clones only, minus some. The top ten clones hold approximately 0.56% of a sample with approximately 180,000 clones, about 93% of them seen once. The sequenced material came from peripheral blood. The receptors shown here come from a middle-aged man with acute or convalescent COVID-19. CDR3s include the opening cysteine and the closing phenylalanine or tryptophan. Fields, in order: J gene, D gene, V gene, clone size, CDR3 DNA, CDR3 protein. D genes are given only for firm matches. For some rows the clone size is stated as once, few or many, or as a class when expanded; others skip it.

>TRBJ2-2|.|TRBV5-1|.
TGCGCCAGCAGCTTGGACCGTCGGCTTAGTGGGGCTGGCGGGGAGCTGTTTTTT
CASSLDRRLSGAGGELFF
>TRBJ1-5|.|TRBV27|.
TGTGCCAGCAGTTTATTTTACAGGACCTCAGACAACCCGGAGCCCCAGCATTTT
CASSLFYRTSDNPEPQHF
>TRBJ2-2|TRBD1|TRBV27|.
TGTGCCAGCACCCTCCTCGGGACAGGAGTAAACACCGGGGAGCTGTTTTTT
CASTLLGTGVNTGELFF
>TRBJ1-4|.|TRBV5-4|.
TGTGCCAGCAGCTATGAGGGTTTTAATGAAAAACTGTTTTTT
CASSYEGFNEKLFF
>TRBJ2-2|TRBD1|TRBV28|.
TGTGCCAGCAGTTTAACAGGGGGTCGAGGCGGGGAGCTGTTTTTT
CASSLTGGRGGELFF
>TRBJ2-3|.|TRBV27|.
TGTGCCAGCAGTTTTAGCCTCACTAGTAGCACAGATACGCAGTATTTT
CASSFSLTSSTDTQYF
>TRBJ1-2|TRBD1|TRBV7-9|.
TGTGCCAGCAGCTTAGGGGACAGGGGGTATGGCTACACCTTC
CASSLGDRGYGYTF
>TRBJ1-2|TRBD1|TRBV27|once
TGTGCCAGCAGTTTATCGCAGGGGGCGGTTGGCTACACCTTC
CASSLSQGAVGYTF
>TRBJ1-5|.|TRBV3-1/TRBV3-2|.
TGTGCCAGCAGCCAAGAGTTTGACAGGTCTTCCCAGCCCCAGCATTTT
CASSQEFDRSSQPQHF
>TRBJ1-2|.|TRBV29-1|once
TGCAGCGTGGGGCTTTCTGGCTATGGCTACACCTTC
CSVGLSGYGYTF
>TRBJ2-7|.|TRBV7-2|.
TGTGCCAGCAGCCAAAGCAGGGTCGAGCAGTACTTC
CASSQSRVEQYF
>TRBJ2-3|.|TRBV14|.
TGTGCCAGCAGCCAGCGGGGCAGGATGAGCACAGATACGCAGTATTTT
CASSQRGRMSTDTQYF
>TRBJ1-4|TRBD1|TRBV24-1|.
TGTGCCACCAGTGACTCAAGGCACAGGGGAGATGGTGAAAAACTGTTTTTT
CATSDSRHRGDGEKLFF
>TRBJ1-4|.|TRBV18|.
TGTGCCAGCTCACCAGGCAGAAACGAAAAACTGTTTTTT
CASSPGRNEKLFF
>TRBJ2-2|.|TRBV5-4|.
TGTGCCAGCAGTCCTGAATTACAGGGTTCGGCCGGGGAGCTGTTTTTT
CASSPELQGSAGELFF
>TRBJ2-1|.|TRBV11-1|once
TGTGCCAGCAGCTTCAGGGACAATGAGCAGTTCTTC
CASSFRDNEQFF
>TRBJ1-2|.|TRBV6-5|.
TGTGCCAGCACCTCAGCGGGGTCTAACTATGGCTACACCTTC
CASTSAGSNYGYTF
>TRBJ2-4|.|TRBV7-2|.
TGTGCCAGCCGAAGTAAAGGGGTAGCCAAAAACATTCAGTACTTC
CASRSKGVAKNIQYF